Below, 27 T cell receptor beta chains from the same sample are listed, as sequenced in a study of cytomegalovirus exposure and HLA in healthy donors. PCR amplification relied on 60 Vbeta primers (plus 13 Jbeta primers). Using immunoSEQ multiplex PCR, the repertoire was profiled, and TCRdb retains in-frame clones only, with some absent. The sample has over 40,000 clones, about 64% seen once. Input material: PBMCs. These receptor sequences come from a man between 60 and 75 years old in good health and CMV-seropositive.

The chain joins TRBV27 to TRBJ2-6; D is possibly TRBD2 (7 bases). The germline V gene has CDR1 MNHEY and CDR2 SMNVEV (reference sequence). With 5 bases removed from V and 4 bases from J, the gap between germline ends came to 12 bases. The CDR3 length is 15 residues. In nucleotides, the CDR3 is TGTGCCAGCAGTGCCTGGGGGGGCGGGGCCAACGTCCTGACTTTC. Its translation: CASSAWGGGANVLTF. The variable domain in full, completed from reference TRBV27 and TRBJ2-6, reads EAQVTQNPRYLITVTGKKLTVTCSQNMNHEYMSWYRQDPGLGLRQIYYSMNVEVTDKGDVPEGYKVSRKEKRNFPLILESPSPNQTSLYFCASSAWGGGANVLTFGAGSRLTVL.

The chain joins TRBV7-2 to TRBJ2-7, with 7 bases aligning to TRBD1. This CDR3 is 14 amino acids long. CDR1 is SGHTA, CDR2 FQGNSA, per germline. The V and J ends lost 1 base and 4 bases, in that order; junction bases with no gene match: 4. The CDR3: CASSLDRDRYEQYF. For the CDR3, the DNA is TGTGCCAGCAGCTTAGATCGGGACAGATACGAGCAGTACTTC.

The CDR3 bases are TGCGCCAGCAGCCAAGATGAGAGGCCTTCTCCCTACGAGCAGTACTTC. This codes for CASSQDERPSPYEQYF. The chain employs TRBV4-1 and TRBJ2-7, with D uncertain. V lost 0 bases and J 2 bases, leaving 14 bases between the germline ends. The germline V gene has CDR1 MGHRA and CDR2 YSYEKL. The CDR3 sequence is 16 residues long.

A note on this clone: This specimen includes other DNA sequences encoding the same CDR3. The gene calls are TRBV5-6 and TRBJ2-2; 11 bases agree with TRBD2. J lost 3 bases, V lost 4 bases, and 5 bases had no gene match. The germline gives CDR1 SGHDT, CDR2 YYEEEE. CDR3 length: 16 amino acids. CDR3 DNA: TGTGCCAGCAGCCTGGGACTAGCGGAGCACACCGGGGAGCTGTTTTTT. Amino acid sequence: CASSLGLAEHTGELFF.

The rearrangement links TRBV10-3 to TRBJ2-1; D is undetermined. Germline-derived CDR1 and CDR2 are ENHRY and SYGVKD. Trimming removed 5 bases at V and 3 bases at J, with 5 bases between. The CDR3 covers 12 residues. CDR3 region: CAISNNYNEQFF. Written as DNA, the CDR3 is TGTGCCATCAGTAACAACTACAATGAGCAGTTCTTC.

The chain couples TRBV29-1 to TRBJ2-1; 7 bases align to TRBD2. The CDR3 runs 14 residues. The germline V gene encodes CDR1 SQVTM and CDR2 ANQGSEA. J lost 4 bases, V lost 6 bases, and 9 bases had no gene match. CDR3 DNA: TGCAGCGTGGGACCGGGGGGTTCTTACAATGAGCAGTTCTTC. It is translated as CSVGPGGSYNEQFF.

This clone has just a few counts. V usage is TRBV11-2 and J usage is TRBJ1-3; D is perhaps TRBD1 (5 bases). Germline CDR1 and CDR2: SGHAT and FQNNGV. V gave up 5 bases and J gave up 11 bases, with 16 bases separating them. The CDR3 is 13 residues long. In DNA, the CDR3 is TGTGCCAGCAGCGATCAAGGGACTTTCTCCATATATTTT. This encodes CASSDQGTFSIYF.

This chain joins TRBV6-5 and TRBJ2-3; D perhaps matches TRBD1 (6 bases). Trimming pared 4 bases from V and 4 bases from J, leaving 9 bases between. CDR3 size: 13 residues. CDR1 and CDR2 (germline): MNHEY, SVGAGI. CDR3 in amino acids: CASSLTGSDTQYF. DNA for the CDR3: TGTGCCAGCAGTTTAACAGGGTCAGATACGCAGTATTTT.

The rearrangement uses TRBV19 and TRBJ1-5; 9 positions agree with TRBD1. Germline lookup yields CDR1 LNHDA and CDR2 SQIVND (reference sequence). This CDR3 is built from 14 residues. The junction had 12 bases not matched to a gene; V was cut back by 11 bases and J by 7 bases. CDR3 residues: CAAKRQGERQPQHF. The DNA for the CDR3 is TGTGCCGCCAAGAGACAGGGGGAGCGACAGCCCCAGCATTTT.

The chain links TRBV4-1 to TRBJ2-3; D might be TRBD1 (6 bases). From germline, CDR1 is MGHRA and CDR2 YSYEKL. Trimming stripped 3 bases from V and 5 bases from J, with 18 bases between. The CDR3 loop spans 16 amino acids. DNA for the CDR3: TGCGCCAGCAGCCACCACAGGGAGAATAGATTAGATACGCAGTATTTT. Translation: CASSHHRENRLDTQYF.

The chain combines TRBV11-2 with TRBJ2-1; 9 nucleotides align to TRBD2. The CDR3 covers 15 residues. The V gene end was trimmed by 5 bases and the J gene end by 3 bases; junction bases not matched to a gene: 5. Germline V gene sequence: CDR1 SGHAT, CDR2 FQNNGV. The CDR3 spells CASSDSGRGYNEQFF. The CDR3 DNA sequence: TGTGCCAGCAGCGATAGCGGGAGAGGCTACAATGAGCAGTTCTTC.

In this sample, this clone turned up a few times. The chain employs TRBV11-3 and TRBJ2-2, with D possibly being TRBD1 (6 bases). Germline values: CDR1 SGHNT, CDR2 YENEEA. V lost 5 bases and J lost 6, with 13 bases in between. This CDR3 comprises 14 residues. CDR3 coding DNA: TGTGCCAGCAGCGGACAGAATTCAGCCGGGGAGCTGTTTTTT. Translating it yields CASSGQNSAGELFF.

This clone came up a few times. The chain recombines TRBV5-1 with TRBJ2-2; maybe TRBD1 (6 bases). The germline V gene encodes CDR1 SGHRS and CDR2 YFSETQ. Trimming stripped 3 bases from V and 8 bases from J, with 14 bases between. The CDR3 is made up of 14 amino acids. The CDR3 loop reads CASSSGQKTGELFF. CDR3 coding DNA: TGCGCCAGCAGCTCGGGACAAAAGACTGGGGAGCTGTTTTTT.

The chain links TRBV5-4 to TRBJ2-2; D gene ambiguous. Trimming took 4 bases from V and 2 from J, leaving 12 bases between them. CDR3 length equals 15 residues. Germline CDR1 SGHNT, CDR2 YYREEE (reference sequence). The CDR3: CASSADTLNTGELFF. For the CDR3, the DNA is TGTGCCAGCAGCGCCGACACCCTTAACACCGGGGAGCTGTTTTTT.

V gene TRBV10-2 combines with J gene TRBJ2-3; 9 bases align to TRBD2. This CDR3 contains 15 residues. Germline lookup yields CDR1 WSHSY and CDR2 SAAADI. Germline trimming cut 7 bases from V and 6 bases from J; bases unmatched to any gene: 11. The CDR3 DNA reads TGCGCCAGCACCTTAGCGGGAGTCGTGGGGGATACGCAGTATTTT. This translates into CASTLAGVVGDTQYF.

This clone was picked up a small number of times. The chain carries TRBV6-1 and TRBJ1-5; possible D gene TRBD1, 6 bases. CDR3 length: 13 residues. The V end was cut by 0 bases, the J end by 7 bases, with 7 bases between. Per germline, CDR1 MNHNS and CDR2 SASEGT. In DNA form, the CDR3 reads TGTGCCAGCAGTGAAGCAGGGGGACAGCCCCAGCATTTT. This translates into CASSEAGGQPQHF.

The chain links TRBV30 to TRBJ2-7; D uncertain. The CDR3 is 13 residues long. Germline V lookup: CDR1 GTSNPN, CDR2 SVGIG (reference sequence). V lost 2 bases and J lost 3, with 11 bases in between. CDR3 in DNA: TGTGCCTGGAGTTCCGTCCCGGGCTACGAGCAGTACTTC. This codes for CAWSSVPGYEQYF.

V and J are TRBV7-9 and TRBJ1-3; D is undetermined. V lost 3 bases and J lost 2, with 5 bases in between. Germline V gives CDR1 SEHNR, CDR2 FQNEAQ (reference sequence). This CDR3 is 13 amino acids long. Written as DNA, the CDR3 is TGTGCCAGCAGCTTTCAGGCTGGAAACACCATATATTTT. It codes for CASSFQAGNTIYF.

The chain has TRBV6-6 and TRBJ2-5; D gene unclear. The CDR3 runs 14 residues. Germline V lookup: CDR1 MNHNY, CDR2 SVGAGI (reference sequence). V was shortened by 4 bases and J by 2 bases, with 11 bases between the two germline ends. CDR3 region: CASSLGTVQETQYF. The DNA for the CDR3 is TGTGCCAGCAGTTTAGGAACAGTACAAGAGACCCAGTACTTC.

CDR3 in DNA: TGCGCCAGCAGCCAAGATCCCGGGGGCTCCTACAATGAGCAGTTCTTC. It encodes CASSQDPGGSYNEQFF. The chain combines TRBV4-1 with TRBJ2-1; TRBD2 might be the D (6 bases). CDR3 size: 16 residues. Looked up from germline, CDR1 is MGHRA and CDR2 is YSYEKL. V gave up 0 bases and J gave up 0 bases, with 9 bases separating them.

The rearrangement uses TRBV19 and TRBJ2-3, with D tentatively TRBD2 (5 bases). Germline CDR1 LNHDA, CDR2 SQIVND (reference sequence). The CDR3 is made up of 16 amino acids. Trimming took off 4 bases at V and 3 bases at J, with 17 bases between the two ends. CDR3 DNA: TGTGCCAGTAGTACCCCCAGCGGCTGGGGAACAGATACGCAGTATTTT. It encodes CASSTPSGWGTDTQYF.

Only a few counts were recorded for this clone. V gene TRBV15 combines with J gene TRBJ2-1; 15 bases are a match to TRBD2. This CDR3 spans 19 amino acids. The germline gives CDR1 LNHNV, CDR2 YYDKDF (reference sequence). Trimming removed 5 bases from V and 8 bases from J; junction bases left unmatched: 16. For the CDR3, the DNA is TGTGCCACCAGCCATCCCGGGACTAGCGGGAGGTCCCCTATCCATGAGCAGTTCTTC. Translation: CATSHPGTSGRSPIHEQFF.

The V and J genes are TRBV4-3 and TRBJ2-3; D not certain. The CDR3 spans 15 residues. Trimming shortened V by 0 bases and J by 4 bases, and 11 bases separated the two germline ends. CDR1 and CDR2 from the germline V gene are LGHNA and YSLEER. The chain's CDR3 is CASSQDPSGPDTQYF. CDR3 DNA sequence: TGCGCCAGCAGCCAAGATCCTAGTGGCCCAGATACGCAGTATTTT.

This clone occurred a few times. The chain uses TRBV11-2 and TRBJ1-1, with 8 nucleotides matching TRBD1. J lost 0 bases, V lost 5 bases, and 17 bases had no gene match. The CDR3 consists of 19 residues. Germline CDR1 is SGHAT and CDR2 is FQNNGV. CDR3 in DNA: TGTGCCAGCAGCCCGCACCTACGTCGGACAGGGACGTTGAACACTGAAGCTTTCTTT. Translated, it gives CASSPHLRRTGTLNTEAFF. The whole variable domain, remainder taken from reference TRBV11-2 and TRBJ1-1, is EAGVAQSPRYKIIEKRQSVAFWCNPISGHATLYWYQQILGQGPKLLIQFQNNGVVDDSQLPKDRFSAERLKGVDSTLKIQPAKLEDSAVYLCASSPHLRRTGTLNTEAFFGQGTRLTVV.

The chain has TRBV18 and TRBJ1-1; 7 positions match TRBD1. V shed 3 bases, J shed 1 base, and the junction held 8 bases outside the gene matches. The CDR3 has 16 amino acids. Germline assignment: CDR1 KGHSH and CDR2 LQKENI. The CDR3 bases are TGTGCCAGCTCACCTTCGGGACAGAAGAAGAACACTGAAGCTTTCTTT. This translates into CASSPSGQKKNTEAFF.

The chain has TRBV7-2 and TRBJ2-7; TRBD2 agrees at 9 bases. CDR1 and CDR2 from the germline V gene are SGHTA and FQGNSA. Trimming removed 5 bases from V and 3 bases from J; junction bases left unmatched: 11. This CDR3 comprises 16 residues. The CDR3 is CASSPSGGPLGYEQYF. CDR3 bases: TGTGCCAGCAGCCCGAGCGGGGGGCCCCTGGGCTACGAGCAGTACTTC.

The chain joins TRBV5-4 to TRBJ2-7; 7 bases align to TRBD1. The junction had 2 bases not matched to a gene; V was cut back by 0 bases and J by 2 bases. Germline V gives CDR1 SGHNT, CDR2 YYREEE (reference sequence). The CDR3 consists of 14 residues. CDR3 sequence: CASSLGQGAYEQYF. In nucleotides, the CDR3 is TGTGCCAGCAGCTTGGGACAGGGTGCCTACGAGCAGTACTTC.